The rows below give T cell receptor beta chains drawn from one sample of a study of blood T cell repertoires in COVID-19. Using immunoSEQ multiplex PCR, the repertoire was profiled, and TCRdb retains in-frame clones only, with some absent. The sample includes 200,000 to 250,000 clones, roughly four fifths of them seen just once. Specimen: PBMCs or T cells enriched from blood (not recorded which). Receptors were obtained from a man aged 35 to 55 who had recovered from COVID-19. CDR3s include the opening cysteine and the closing phenylalanine or tryptophan. A D gene is named only where the DNA matches it firmly. Only some rows state a clone size, as once, few, many or a class for expanded clones.

d_call: TRBD1
clone_size: -
j_call: TRBJ2-6
v_call: TRBV19
cdr3_aa: CASTPTGVSNSGANVLTF
cdr3_nt: TGTGCCAGTACTCCCACAGGGGTCTCCAACTCTGGGGCCAACGTCCTGACTTTC

d_call: TRBD2
clone_size: -
j_call: TRBJ2-2
v_call: TRBV7-9
cdr3_aa: CASSKGTSVITGELFF
cdr3_nt: TGTGCCAGCAGCAAGGGGACTAGCGTTATCACCGGGGAGCTGTTTTTT

d_call: -
clone_size: -
j_call: TRBJ2-2
v_call: TRBV6-2/TRBV6-3
cdr3_aa: CASSSSGRFSGELFF
cdr3_nt: TGTGCCAGCAGTTCATCCGGGAGATTTAGCGGGGAGCTGTTTTTT

d_call: TRBD1
clone_size: once
j_call: TRBJ1-6
v_call: TRBV6-5
cdr3_aa: CASSYPRGAPLHF
cdr3_nt: TGTGCCAGCAGTTACCCCAGGGGGGCACCCCTCCACTTT

d_call: TRBD2
clone_size: -
j_call: TRBJ2-1
v_call: TRBV2
cdr3_aa: CASSGLGLAALGNEQFF
cdr3_nt: TGTGCCAGCAGTGGACTGGGACTAGCGGCCCTGGGGAATGAGCAGTTCTTC

d_call: -
clone_size: -
j_call: TRBJ2-1
v_call: TRBV6-5
cdr3_aa: CASSSLAGNNEQFF
cdr3_nt: TGTGCCAGCAGTTCCCTGGCAGGGAACAATGAGCAGTTCTTC

d_call: -
clone_size: once
j_call: TRBJ1-5
v_call: TRBV6-5
cdr3_aa: CASRGQWGSGQPQHF
cdr3_nt: TGTGCCAGCAGGGGACAATGGGGTTCAGGTCAGCCCCAGCATTTT

d_call: -
clone_size: few
j_call: TRBJ1-5
v_call: TRBV15
cdr3_aa: CATSRDDRLPGQPQHF
cdr3_nt: TGTGCCACCAGCAGAGATGATCGCCTCCCGGGTCAGCCCCAGCATTTT

d_call: TRBD1
clone_size: -
j_call: TRBJ1-1
v_call: TRBV5-5
cdr3_aa: CASSRDREAAFF
cdr3_nt: TGTGCCAGCAGCAGGGACAGGGAGGCAGCTTTCTTT

d_call: TRBD2
clone_size: -
j_call: TRBJ2-3
v_call: TRBV29-1
cdr3_aa: CSVLGRGLVDTQYF
cdr3_nt: TGCAGCGTTCTGGGGAGGGGTCTGGTAGATACGCAGTATTTT

d_call: TRBD2
clone_size: -
j_call: TRBJ2-7
v_call: TRBV6-5
cdr3_aa: CASAPLGRGEQYF
cdr3_nt: TGTGCCAGCGCCCCCTTGGGGAGGGGAGAGCAGTACTTC

d_call: -
clone_size: -
j_call: TRBJ1-1
v_call: TRBV11-2
cdr3_aa: CASSFIRAGTEAFF
cdr3_nt: TGTGCCAGCAGCTTCATCCGTGCGGGCACTGAAGCTTTCTTT

d_call: TRBD1
clone_size: many
j_call: TRBJ2-7
v_call: TRBV24-1
cdr3_aa: CATSRGLIVSEQYF
cdr3_nt: TGTGCCACCAGTAGGGGGCTAATAGTAAGCGAGCAGTACTTC

d_call: -
clone_size: few
j_call: TRBJ1-3
v_call: TRBV9
cdr3_aa: CASSVRQAGSGNTIYF
cdr3_nt: TGTGCCAGCAGCGTCAGACAGGCTGGCTCTGGAAACACCATATATTTT

d_call: -
clone_size: -
j_call: TRBJ1-1
v_call: TRBV15
cdr3_aa: CATSRAGGEAFF
cdr3_nt: TGTGCCACCAGCAGAGCTGGGGGCGAAGCTTTCTTT

d_call: -
clone_size: -
j_call: TRBJ2-7
v_call: TRBV11-2
cdr3_aa: CASGLSGEQYF
cdr3_nt: TGTGCCAGCGGACTATCCGGGGAGCAGTACTTC

d_call: -
clone_size: -
j_call: TRBJ2-7
v_call: TRBV3-1/TRBV3-2
cdr3_aa: CASSQDPGSQRYF
cdr3_nt: TGTGCCAGCAGCCAAGACCCGGGGTCCCAGAGGTACTTC

d_call: -
clone_size: -
j_call: TRBJ1-6
v_call: TRBV4-1
cdr3_aa: CASSQRGGDSPLHF
cdr3_nt: TGCGCCAGCAGCCAGCGAGGGGGGGATTCACCCCTCCACTTT

d_call: -
clone_size: -
j_call: TRBJ1-1
v_call: TRBV30
cdr3_aa: CAWSVGVQATEAFF
cdr3_nt: TGTGCCTGGAGTGTGGGTGTTCAGGCCACTGAAGCTTTCTTT

d_call: -
clone_size: -
j_call: TRBJ2-1
v_call: TRBV5-1
cdr3_aa: CASRARGDSVNNEQFF
cdr3_nt: TGCGCCAGTCGTGCGAGGGGGGACAGCGTCAACAATGAGCAGTTCTTC

d_call: TRBD1
clone_size: few
j_call: TRBJ2-7
v_call: TRBV5-6
cdr3_aa: CASSFGDSYYEQYF
cdr3_nt: TGTGCCAGCAGCTTCGGGGACAGCTACTACGAGCAGTACTTC

d_call: -
clone_size: -
j_call: TRBJ2-2
v_call: TRBV7-2
cdr3_aa: CASSPGLRVRELFF
cdr3_nt: TGTGCCAGCAGCCCGGGACTGCGGGTCAGGGAGCTGTTTTTT

d_call: TRBD2
clone_size: -
j_call: TRBJ2-5
v_call: TRBV11-2
cdr3_aa: CASSLRGGDQETQYF
cdr3_nt: TGTGCCAGCAGCTTAAGGGGAGGGGACCAAGAGACCCAGTACTTC

d_call: -
clone_size: -
j_call: TRBJ2-7
v_call: TRBV19
cdr3_aa: CAIRGTTHEQYF
cdr3_nt: TGTGCCATCAGGGGTACAACCCACGAGCAGTACTTC

d_call: TRBD1
clone_size: -
j_call: TRBJ2-7
v_call: TRBV5-1
cdr3_aa: CASSSRDRGSEQYF
cdr3_nt: TGCGCCAGCAGCTCCCGGGACAGGGGTTCCGAGCAGTACTTC

d_call: -
clone_size: -
j_call: TRBJ2-5
v_call: TRBV29-1
cdr3_aa: CSAEKGVETQYF
cdr3_nt: TGCAGCGCCGAAAAGGGGGTAGAGACCCAGTACTTC

d_call: -
clone_size: -
j_call: TRBJ2-2
v_call: TRBV18
cdr3_aa: CASSPVRGTGELFF
cdr3_nt: TGTGCCAGCTCACCAGTACGGGGGACCGGGGAGCTGTTTTTT

d_call: -
clone_size: -
j_call: TRBJ2-6
v_call: TRBV19
cdr3_aa: CASSTTIRGLFSGANVLTF
cdr3_nt: TGTGCCAGTAGTACCACAATCCGCGGTCTTTTCTCTGGGGCCAACGTCCTGACTTTC

d_call: -
clone_size: -
j_call: TRBJ2-5
v_call: TRBV11-2
cdr3_aa: CASSLWQGQETQYF
cdr3_nt: TGTGCCAGCAGCTTATGGCAGGGCCAAGAGACCCAGTACTTC

d_call: TRBD2
clone_size: once
j_call: TRBJ2-3
v_call: TRBV19
cdr3_aa: CASSQSPAGGSTDTQYF
cdr3_nt: TGTGCCAGTAGTCAGTCTCCAGCGGGGGGAAGCACAGATACGCAGTATTTT

d_call: TRBD1
clone_size: -
j_call: TRBJ2-2
v_call: TRBV27
cdr3_aa: CASSLRGTGETGELFF
cdr3_nt: TGTGCCAGCAGTTTACGGGGGACAGGGGAGACCGGGGAGCTGTTTTTT

d_call: -
clone_size: few
j_call: TRBJ2-7
v_call: TRBV5-6
cdr3_aa: CASSSIQGTYEQYF
cdr3_nt: TGTGCCAGCAGCTCAATACAGGGTACCTACGAGCAGTACTTC

d_call: -
clone_size: -
j_call: TRBJ2-3
v_call: TRBV19
cdr3_aa: CASSIGGADTQYF
cdr3_nt: TGTGCCAGTAGTATAGGCGGGGCAGATACGCAGTATTTT

d_call: TRBD1
clone_size: -
j_call: TRBJ2-7
v_call: TRBV5-1
cdr3_aa: CASSPSVGTGLYEQYF
cdr3_nt: TGCGCCAGCAGCCCCTCCGTGGGGACAGGGTTATACGAGCAGTACTTC

d_call: TRBD2
clone_size: -
j_call: TRBJ2-1
v_call: TRBV18
cdr3_aa: CASSQLAGGRFSYNEQFF
cdr3_nt: TGTGCCAGCTCACAACTAGCGGGAGGGCGGTTCTCCTACAATGAGCAGTTCTTC

d_call: TRBD2
clone_size: -
j_call: TRBJ2-5
v_call: TRBV11-1
cdr3_aa: CASSSPGGWGEETQYF
cdr3_nt: TGTGCCAGCAGCTCACCGGGAGGATGGGGTGAAGAGACCCAGTACTTC

d_call: -
clone_size: -
j_call: TRBJ2-7
v_call: TRBV15
cdr3_aa: CATSRPTGGRQNEQYF
cdr3_nt: TGTGCCACCAGCAGACCAACCGGGGGAAGGCAGAACGAGCAGTACTTC

d_call: -
clone_size: -
j_call: TRBJ2-7
v_call: TRBV5-6
cdr3_aa: CASSLGPGHNYEQYF
cdr3_nt: TGTGCCAGCAGCTTGGGACCGGGACACAACTACGAGCAGTACTTC

d_call: -
clone_size: -
j_call: TRBJ1-1
v_call: TRBV7-9
cdr3_aa: CASSSGHTMNTEAFF
cdr3_nt: TGTGCCAGCAGCTCGGGACATACGATGAACACTGAAGCTTTCTTT

d_call: TRBD2
clone_size: -
j_call: TRBJ2-1
v_call: TRBV5-1
cdr3_aa: CASGGTNNEQFF
cdr3_nt: TGCGCCAGCGGGGGGACTAACAATGAGCAGTTCTTC

d_call: -
clone_size: -
j_call: TRBJ2-7
v_call: TRBV6-5
cdr3_aa: CASPLRVPSYEQYF
cdr3_nt: TGTGCCAGCCCTCTTCGGGTTCCCTCCTACGAGCAGTACTTC

d_call: TRBD2
clone_size: -
j_call: TRBJ2-7
v_call: TRBV4-2
cdr3_aa: CASSQPSGGVSHYEQYF
cdr3_nt: TGTGCCAGCAGCCAACCTAGCGGGGGGGTTTCCCACTACGAGCAGTACTTC

d_call: -
clone_size: -
j_call: TRBJ2-5
v_call: TRBV6-5
cdr3_aa: CATQLKSRETQYF
cdr3_nt: TGTGCCACTCAATTAAAGAGTCGAGAGACCCAGTACTTC

d_call: -
clone_size: -
j_call: TRBJ1-1
v_call: TRBV21-1
cdr3_aa: CAGSRAQGATMNTEAFF
cdr3_nt: TGTGCCGGCAGTCGCGCACAGGGGGCTACGATGAACACTGAAGCTTTCTTT

d_call: TRBD1
clone_size: -
j_call: TRBJ1-6
v_call: TRBV4-1
cdr3_aa: CASSHPGGNSPLHF
cdr3_nt: TGCGCCAGCAGCCATCCAGGGGGGAATTCACCCCTCCACTTT

d_call: TRBD2
clone_size: few
j_call: TRBJ2-1
v_call: TRBV18
cdr3_aa: CASSRSSGRGNEQFF
cdr3_nt: TGTGCCAGCTCACGTTCTAGCGGGAGAGGGAATGAGCAGTTCTTC

d_call: TRBD1
clone_size: -
j_call: TRBJ1-2
v_call: TRBV5-6
cdr3_aa: CASSGQGVSDTF
cdr3_nt: TGTGCCAGCAGCGGACAGGGGGTGTCAGATACCTTC

d_call: -
clone_size: -
j_call: TRBJ2-1
v_call: TRBV7-3
cdr3_aa: CASSSNNEQFF
cdr3_nt: TGTGCCAGCAGCTCAAACAATGAGCAGTTCTTC

d_call: -
clone_size: -
j_call: TRBJ1-2
v_call: TRBV30
cdr3_aa: CAWSLGVANYGYTF
cdr3_nt: TGTGCCTGGAGTCTGGGAGTAGCTAACTATGGCTACACCTTC

d_call: -
clone_size: -
j_call: TRBJ2-2
v_call: TRBV24-1
cdr3_aa: CATSDRNPGMWTGELFF
cdr3_nt: TGTGCCACCAGTGATAGGAACCCAGGGATGTGGACCGGGGAGCTGTTTTTT

d_call: TRBD2
clone_size: -
j_call: TRBJ2-2
v_call: TRBV24-1
cdr3_aa: CATSDARLATGGELFF
cdr3_nt: TGTGCCACCAGTGATGCACGACTAGCGACGGGCGGGGAGCTGTTTTTT

d_call: TRBD1
clone_size: once
j_call: TRBJ1-5
v_call: TRBV10-3
cdr3_aa: CATSSGTANNQPQHF
cdr3_nt: TGTGCCACCTCCTCCGGGACAGCAAACAATCAGCCCCAGCATTTT

d_call: -
clone_size: -
j_call: TRBJ1-1
v_call: TRBV11-2
cdr3_aa: CASSFPQGSRPFF
cdr3_nt: TGTGCCAGCAGCTTCCCACAGGGTAGTAGACCTTTCTTT

d_call: -
clone_size: -
j_call: TRBJ1-2
v_call: TRBV19
cdr3_aa: CASTFKEEGGYTF
cdr3_nt: TGTGCCAGTACATTTAAAGAGGAGGGGGGCTACACCTTC

d_call: -
clone_size: -
j_call: TRBJ1-5
v_call: TRBV29-1
cdr3_aa: CSASRDGNQPQHF
cdr3_nt: TGCAGCGCTTCCAGGGATGGCAATCAGCCCCAGCATTTT